These T cell receptor beta chains were read from a single sample in a study of blood T cell repertoires in COVID-19. Data came from immunoSEQ multiplex PCR; TCRdb stores just in-frame clones and leaves some out. The table shows 200,000 to 250,000 clones, with roughly 84% occurring only once. The sample was PBMCs or T cells enriched from blood (not recorded which). The receptor set was obtained from a woman aged 40 to 50 who had recovered from COVID-19. Each CDR3 is given with its conserved first and last residue. The D gene is left open where the match is weak. For some rows the clone size is stated as once, few or many, or as a class when expanded; others skip it.

J | size | V | D | DNA | CDR3
TRBJ1-2 | NA | TRBV6-5 | TRBD1 | TGTGCCAGCACCTCCCGGACAGGCGACTATGGCTACACCTTC | CASTSRTGDYGYTF
TRBJ2-3 | NA | TRBV4-1 | TRBD2 | TGCGCCAGCAGCCAAGACGGGACTAGACAATACACAGATACGCAGTATTTT | CASSQDGTRQYTDTQYF
TRBJ2-2 | NA | TRBV27 | TRBD2 | TGTGCCAGCAGTTTATCCCGACTAGCGGGAGGGCCCACCGGGGAGCTGTTTTTT | CASSLSRLAGGPTGELFF
TRBJ1-5 | NA | TRBV6-2/TRBV6-3 | NA | TGTGCCAGCAGTCAACAGGATTTCCAGCATTTT | CASSQQDFQHF
TRBJ1-2 | NA | TRBV6-2/TRBV6-3 | TRBD1 | TGTGCCAGCAGTTACGCTACAGGGGGCGATGGCTACACCTTC | CASSYATGGDGYTF
TRBJ2-1 | NA | TRBV11-1 | TRBD1 | TGTGCCAGCAGCACACGGGACAGATACAATGAGCAGTTCTTC | CASSTRDRYNEQFF
TRBJ2-3 | once | TRBV7-9 | TRBD2 | TGTGCCAGCAGCCCAGGCGGGAGGGCCACAGATACGCAGTATTTT | CASSPGGRATDTQYF
TRBJ1-4 | NA | TRBV11-2 | NA | TGTGCCAGCAGCTTTCATCCCAATGAAAAACTGTTTTTT | CASSFHPNEKLFF
TRBJ2-4 | NA | TRBV5-1 | NA | TGCGCCAGCAGCTTGGACGGGAGTGGTAAAAACATTCAGTACTTC | CASSLDGSGKNIQYF
TRBJ2-2 | NA | TRBV6-5 | TRBD1 | TGTGCCAGCAGGGGGGACAGGGGCCCCTCCGGGGAGCTGTTTTTT | CASRGDRGPSGELFF
TRBJ2-6 | NA | TRBV30 | TRBD2 | TGTGCCTGGACAGTCGGGCTAGCGGGGAACTCTGGGGCCAACGTCCTGACTTTC | CAWTVGLAGNSGANVLTF
TRBJ2-3 | NA | TRBV7-2 | NA | TGTGCCAGCAGCACTACTCGTGCTAGCACAGATACGCAGTATTTT | CASSTTRASTDTQYF
TRBJ2-1 | once | TRBV2 | NA | TGTGCCAGCAGTGGCATGGCAGGGCTATACAATGAGCAGTTCTTC | CASSGMAGLYNEQFF
TRBJ1-6 | few | TRBV7-2 | NA | TGTGCCAGCAGCTTAGGAACAACTAATTCACCCCTCCACTTT | CASSLGTTNSPLHF
TRBJ2-1 | NA | TRBV6-5 | TRBD1 | TGTGCCAGCAGTTACGGCGGGACAGGGGGCAATGAGCAGTTCTTC | CASSYGGTGGNEQFF
TRBJ1-2 | NA | TRBV7-8 | TRBD1 | TGTGCCAGCAGCTGGGCCACAGGGGAAGGCTACACCTTC | CASSWATGEGYTF
TRBJ2-4 | NA | TRBV7-2 | NA | TGTGCCAGCAGCTTGGGCATAGGGGGGGTCAAAAACATTCAGTACTTC | CASSLGIGGVKNIQYF
TRBJ2-5 | NA | TRBV5-4 | NA | TGTGCCAGCAGCTTTTATTCGGGAGACCACCAAGAGACCCAGTACTTC | CASSFYSGDHQETQYF
TRBJ2-2 | NA | TRBV6-6 | NA | TGTGCCAGCACAACAAATGAGGGTTTCGGGGAGCTGTTTTTT | CASTTNEGFGELFF
TRBJ2-3 | once | TRBV5-8 | TRBD2 | TGTGCCAGCAGCTTGAGACCGGGACTAGGGACAGATACGCAGTATTTT | CASSLRPGLGTDTQYF
TRBJ2-3 | NA | TRBV7-2 | TRBD2 | TGTGCCAGCACTCTCGGGACTACCGACACAGATACGCAGTATTTT | CASTLGTTDTDTQYF
TRBJ1-6 | few | TRBV28 | NA | TGTGCCAGCCTTTCTCAGGGGCCCCGGGGGGCGTCACCCCTCCACTTT | CASLSQGPRGASPLHF
TRBJ2-1 | few | TRBV15 | NA | TGTGCCACCAGCAGAGATGAGGATGAGCAGTTCTTC | CATSRDEDEQFF
TRBJ1-3 | NA | TRBV19 | TRBD1 | TGTGCCAGTAGGGAACAGGGGGCTGGAAACACCATATATTTT | CASREQGAGNTIYF
TRBJ1-2 | NA | TRBV12-3/TRBV12-4 | NA | TGTGCCAGCAGTTTCCGGGGGGCGAGTGGCTACACCTTC | CASSFRGASGYTF
TRBJ1-2 | NA | TRBV30 | NA | TGTGCCTGGAGTAACGGGGTCAATGGCTACACCTTC | CAWSNGVNGYTF
TRBJ2-5 | NA | TRBV28 | NA | TGTGCCAGCAGACTCCAGGGAGGAGAGACCCAGTACTTC | CASRLQGGETQYF
TRBJ1-1 | NA | TRBV3-1/TRBV3-2 | TRBD1 | TGTGCCAGCAGCCTAGGGGGCTCGAACACTGAAGCTTTCTTT | CASSLGGSNTEAFF
TRBJ1-4 | NA | TRBV24-1 | NA | TGTGCCACCAGTGATACGGGGTACGCTAATGAAAAACTGTTTTTT | CATSDTGYANEKLFF
TRBJ2-1 | NA | TRBV12-5 | TRBD2 | TGTGCTAGTACTAGCGGAGCTTACAATGAGCAGTTCTTC | CASTSGAYNEQFF
TRBJ2-5 | NA | TRBV14 | NA | TGTGCCAGCAGCCAAGATATCGGGGGTGGTGAGACCCAGTACTTC | CASSQDIGGGETQYF
TRBJ1-1 | NA | TRBV18 | NA | TGTGCCAGCCGTCAGGGACTGGGGACTGAAGCTTTCTTT | CASRQGLGTEAFF
TRBJ1-5 | NA | TRBV6-4 | NA | TGTGCCAGCAACCGGCAGGGCGGAAATAGCAATCAGCCCCAGCATTTT | CASNRQGGNSNQPQHF
TRBJ1-2 | NA | TRBV13 | NA | TGTGCCAGCAGCTTAGGCCTACGAGGCTACACCTTC | CASSLGLRGYTF
TRBJ2-3 | NA | TRBV6-4 | TRBD2 | TGTGCCAGCAGTGACTTGGCGGGAGAACCAGATACGCAGTATTTT | CASSDLAGEPDTQYF
TRBJ1-1 | NA | TRBV28 | NA | TGTGCCAGCAGGACTACAGTATACACTGAAGCTTTCTTT | CASRTTVYTEAFF
TRBJ1-6 | NA | TRBV28 | NA | TGTGCCACCACCGGGGGGGCGACTGGCCGAAATTCACCCCTCCACTTT | CATTGGATGRNSPLHF